The present T cell receptor (beta chain) was sequenced within a study of vaccination effects on CD4 cells after COVID-19 (dated by TCRdb to the early 2020s). Background on the whole study: Two doses of either the BNT162b2 or the mRNA-1273 mRNA SARS-CoV-2 vaccine were administered to participants. In the study, cultures from other donors were sequenced using the Oncomine TCR Beta short-read assay on an Illumina iSeq 100. Altogether, around eleven COVID-19 convalescent patients and 4 SARS-CoV-2-naive healthy vaccine recipients made up the full study. In both COVID-19 convalescent patients and infection-naive vaccine recipients, the study compared SARS-CoV-2 spike-specific CD4+ TCR repertoires from before mRNA vaccination with those from after it. Pre-vaccine samples were drawn from two convalescent patients 16 days and one week before the first dose, at 142 and 148 days after COVID-19 diagnosis. The paper as a whole reports these results and caveats: Marked clonal contraction was observed in both infection-induced and vaccine-induced clones at late post-vaccination timepoints, consistent with waning T cell responses. Only a small number of convalescent patients were included, and no early post-infection timepoints were available, which limited the study. In convalescent patients, the post-vaccine spike-reactive repertoire consisted mainly of new vaccine-induced clones, largely distinct from infection-induced clones.

Its CDR3 holds 16 amino acids, cysteine through phenylalanine. Of the read, only the CDR3 DNA is kept; its 48 bases are in frame from base 1. Looking up the germline V gene yields CDR1 SGHTA and CDR2 FQGTGA. The germline V end is reduced by 1 base and the J end by 8 bases; junction bases left unmatched: 9. The library was made by the immunoSEQ multiplex PCR assay. DNA from the cultured and isolated CD4+ T cells underwent TCR beta CDR3 sequencing. The original methods were these. Non-productive TCR sequences were discarded, and reads were trimmed to the CDR3 region, with only CDR3s of 7 or more amino acids retained. Antigen-specific clonotypes were identified using the MANAFEST web app by comparison of expansion in peptide wells against reference cultures. To count as positive, a clone had to show expansion at FDR<0.05 compared with the reference and with all other wells, an odds ratio above 5, and a frequency above 0.1% in two replicate wells. Clonotypes significantly expanded in SARS-CoV-2 spike wells and in at least one common cold coronavirus spike condition were defined as cross-reactive. Levenshtein distance calculated with the stringdist R package was used to assess CDR3 similarity, and unrooted trees were constructed with ape in R 3.6.1. In TCRdb, the immuneACCESS table is reduced to in-frame sequences with V and J assigned. These tables do not hold every clone; where another copy was compared, an unresolved V gene accounts for under half, and the others remain unexplained. V, J and clone size are those of that table, while D and trimming were read from the DNA. The sample contains 60,000 to 75,000 clones, over 60% of them found a single time. The ten largest clones capture around 5% of the sample.

Worth noting for this clone: The clone's antigen remains unknown. No base qualities exist here, and no much larger clone lies one base off it.

In the ViraFEST assay, PBMC were stimulated with viral peptide pools, and antigen-specific CD4+ T cell clonotypes were then identified by expansion using TCR sequencing. After around 10 days of culture, CD4+ T cells were isolated with the EasySep CD4+ T cell isolation kit. PCR-confirmed SARS-CoV-2 infection had occurred in convalescent patients between March and December 2020, before the Alpha, Beta and Delta variants emerged in the United States. About 2.2 million PBMC per well were cultured in IMDM with about 4.5% human AB serum, 7.5 to 10 IU/ml IL-2 and gentamicin, plus 10 ug/ml peptides. For the negative control culture condition, an HIV-1 Nef peptide pool was used. On days 3 and 7, half of the culture medium was replaced with fresh IL-2-containing medium. Unless noted otherwise, every peptide stimulation condition was grown in triplicate wells. PBMC were separated from whole blood using Ficoll-Paque Plus gradient centrifugation and were then either cryopreserved at -140C or used fresh. The QIAamp micro DNA kit was used to extract genomic DNA from the cultured CD4+ T cells.

The sequence joins TRBV7-3 to TRBJ1-2; 11 bases in the junction line up with TRBD1. The TCR sequence derives from a human donor who had a prior SARS-CoV-2 infection. Sequenced material: CD4+ T cells from PBMCs cultured with HIV peptides, taken before COVID-19 vaccination. This specimen's cell subset or site label, per the study, means: HIV-1 Nef peptide pool negative control/reference culture. In nucleotides, the sequence is TGTGCCAGCAGCTTAATTCCGGACAGGGGGCCGAGGGGCTACACCTTC. Translated, it reads CASSLIPDRGPRGYTF.